Presented here are 11 T cell receptor beta chains from one specimen sequenced in a study of graft-versus-host responses after intestinal transplantation. TCRdb keeps only in-frame clones here, not all; method: immunoSEQ multiplex PCR. The sample yields under 50,000 clones, over 90% seen once. The sequencing used PBMCs, collected almost 750 days after intestinal transplantation. The receptors originated from a human patient who received an intestinal transplant, so some T cells may come from the graft donor.

This chain uses TRBV2 with TRBJ2-3; D not certain. The CDR3 spans 14 residues. V dropped 3 bases and J dropped 3 bases, with 10 bases sitting between them. Germline V gene data show CDR1 as SNHLY and CDR2 as FYNNEI. Here the CDR3 DNA reads TGTGCCAGCAGTGATTTTTTAGAGACAGATACGCAGTATTTT. It is translated as CASSDFLETDTQYF. The full variable domain, completed using reference TRBV2 and TRBJ2-3, is EPEVTQTPSHQVTQMGQEVILRCVPISNHLYFYWYRQILGQKVEFLVSFYNNEISEKSEIFDDQFSVERPDGSNFTLKIRSTKLEDSAMYFCASSDFLETDTQYFGPGTRLTVL.

This chain connects TRBV27 to TRBJ1-6; D gene unclear. The CDR3 extends over 11 amino acids. The V end lost 7 bases, the J end lost 6 bases, and 4 bases lay between the germline ends. Per germline, CDR1 MNHEY and CDR2 SMNVEV (reference sequence). CDR3 region: CASIPNSPLHF. The CDR3 DNA reads TGTGCCAGCATTCCTAATTCACCCCTCCACTTT.

DNA of the CDR3: TGTGCCAGCAGTGAATGGCGGGGAGACCAGAGTACGCAGTATTTT. This encodes CASSEWRGDQSTQYF. V and J are TRBV6-1 and TRBJ2-3, with a weak D call TRBD2 (6 bases). CDR1 and CDR2 from the germline V gene are MNHNS and SASEGT. There are 15 residues in the CDR3. V lost 2 bases and J 8 bases, leaving 17 bases between the germline ends.

This chain connects TRBV11-2 to TRBJ2-1; D is possibly TRBD1 or TRBD2 (5 bases each). CDR1 and CDR2 from the germline V gene are SGHAT and FQNNGV. Trimming left V 5 bases short and J 7 bases short, with 21 bases between. This CDR3 contains 16 residues. The CDR3 here is CASSPRTGQWGNEQFF. CDR3 coding DNA: TGTGCCAGCAGCCCGCGGACGGGCCAATGGGGGAATGAGCAGTTCTTC. The full variable domain, its missing parts supplied by reference TRBV11-2 and TRBJ2-1, is EAGVAQSPRYKIIEKRQSVAFWCNPISGHATLYWYQQILGQGPKLLIQFQNNGVVDDSQLPKDRFSAERLKGVDSTLKIQPAKLEDSAVYLCASSPRTGQWGNEQFFGPGTRLTVL.

The rearrangement uses TRBV28 and TRBJ2-6; TRBD1 might be the D (6 bases). Germline assignment: CDR1 MDHEN and CDR2 SYDVKM. The CDR3 runs 20 residues. V was shortened by 0 bases and J by 0 bases, with 18 bases between the two germline ends. The DNA for the CDR3 is TGTGCCAGCAGTTTATGGGTACAGGGTTTCTCTTTCTCTGGGGCCAACGTCCTGACTTTC. It translates to CASSLWVQGFSFSGANVLTF.

CDR3 sequence: CASSAAGTKEWETQYF. The CDR3 DNA reads as TGTGCCAGTAGCGCTGCCGGGACTAAAGAATGGGAGACCCAGTACTTC. The chain links TRBV19 to TRBJ2-5; TRBD2 agrees at 7 bases. The germline gives CDR1 LNHDA, CDR2 SQIVND (reference sequence). This CDR3 is built from 16 residues. V was clipped by 6 bases and J by 5 bases; unmatched bases: 15.

This chain joins TRBV5-1 and TRBJ2-7, with D hard to call. With 3 bases removed from V and 5 bases from J, the gap between germline ends came to 15 bases. Germline V CDR1 and CDR2: SGHRS, YFSETQ. This CDR3 is built from 14 residues. The chain's CDR3 is CASSSGTLLHEQYF. In DNA form, the CDR3 reads TGCGCCAGCAGCTCCGGCACCCTCCTCCACGAGCAGTACTTC.

This clone came up once. This chain links TRBV19 with TRBJ2-1; 8 bases line up with TRBD1. The CDR3 contains 24 residues. V was clipped by 3 bases and J by 9 bases; unmatched bases: 37. In germline, CDR1 is LNHDA, CDR2 SQIVND (reference sequence). The DNA of the CDR3 is TGTGCCAGTAGTATGCCTTCAGGGGGCAGAAATTTCGGAGGGAGGAGCGCCCCGGTGGGTGAGCAGTTCTTC. Translation gives CASSMPSGGRNFGGRSAPVGEQFF.

This rearrangement joins TRBV7-3 to TRBJ2-3; 9 positions agree with TRBD2. This CDR3 spans 15 amino acids. Losses at the gene ends were 5 bases for V and 4 bases for J; bases not matched to a gene: 7. Germline V gene data show CDR1 as SGHTA and CDR2 as FQGTGA. CDR3 in DNA: TGTGCCAGCAGCGCAGCGGGGGGCGGGGCAGATACGCAGTATTTT. It translates to CASSAAGGGADTQYF.

The rearrangement joins TRBV28 to TRBJ2-7, with a tentative D call TRBD2 (5 bases). This CDR3 is 15 amino acids long. CDR1 is MDHEN and CDR2 is SYDVKM in the germline V gene. Trimming pared 5 bases from V and 2 bases from J, leaving 16 bases between. Here the CDR3 DNA reads TGTGCCAGCAGTCGGAGCGGTGGGTTGGCCTACGAGCAGTACTTC. This encodes CASSRSGGLAYEQYF. The whole variable domain, remainder taken from reference TRBV28 and TRBJ2-7, is DVKVTQSSRYLVKRTGEKVFLECVQDMDHENMFWYRQDPGLGLRLIYFSYDVKMKEKGDIPEGYSVSREKKERFSLILESASTNQTSMYLCASSRSGGLAYEQYFGPGTRLTVT.

The V gene is TRBV2, the J gene TRBJ1-1, with D possibly matching TRBD1 (6 bases). CDR1 and CDR2 (germline): SNHLY, FYNNEI. The CDR3 covers 17 residues. The V end was cut by 3 bases, the J end by 5 bases, with 22 bases between. The CDR3 region has the DNA TGTGCCAGCAGTGAGGGCAGGGGTTTGGGACCTAATACTGAAGCTTTCTTT. Translating it yields CASSEGRGLGPNTEAFF.